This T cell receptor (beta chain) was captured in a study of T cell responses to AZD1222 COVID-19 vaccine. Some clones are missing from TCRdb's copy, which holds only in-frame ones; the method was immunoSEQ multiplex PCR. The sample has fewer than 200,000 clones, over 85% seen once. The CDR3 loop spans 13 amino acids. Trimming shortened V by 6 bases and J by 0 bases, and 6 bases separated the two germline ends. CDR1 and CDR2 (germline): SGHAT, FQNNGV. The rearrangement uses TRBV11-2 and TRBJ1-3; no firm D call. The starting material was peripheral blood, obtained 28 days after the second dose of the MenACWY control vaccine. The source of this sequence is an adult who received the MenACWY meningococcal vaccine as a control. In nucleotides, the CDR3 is TGTGCCAGCAGGAACACCTCTGGAAACACCATATATTTT. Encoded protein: CASRNTSGNTIYF.